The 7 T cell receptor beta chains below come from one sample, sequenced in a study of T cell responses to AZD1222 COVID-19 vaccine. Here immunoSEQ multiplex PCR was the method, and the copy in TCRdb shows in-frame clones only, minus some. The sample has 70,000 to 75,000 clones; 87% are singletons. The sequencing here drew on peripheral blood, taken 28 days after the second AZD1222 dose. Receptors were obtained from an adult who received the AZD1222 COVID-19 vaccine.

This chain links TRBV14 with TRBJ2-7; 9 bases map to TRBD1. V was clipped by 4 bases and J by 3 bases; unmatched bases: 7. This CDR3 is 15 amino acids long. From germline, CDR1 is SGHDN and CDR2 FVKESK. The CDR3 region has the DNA TGTGCCAGCAGCCGACAGGGGGTCGTGAGCTACGAGCAGTACTTC. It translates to CASSRQGVVSYEQYF.

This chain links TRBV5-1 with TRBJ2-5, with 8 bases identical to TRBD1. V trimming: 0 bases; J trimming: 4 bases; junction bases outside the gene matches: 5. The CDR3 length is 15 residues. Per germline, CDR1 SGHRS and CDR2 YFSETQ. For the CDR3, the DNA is TGCGCCAGCAGCTTGGTTCAGGGGGCAGGAGAGACCCAGTACTTC. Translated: CASSLVQGAGETQYF.

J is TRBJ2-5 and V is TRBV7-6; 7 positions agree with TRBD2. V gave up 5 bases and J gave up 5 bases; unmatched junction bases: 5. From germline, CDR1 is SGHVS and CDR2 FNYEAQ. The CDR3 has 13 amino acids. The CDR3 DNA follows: TGTGCCAGCAGCGGCAGGGAGGGCGAGACCCAGTACTTC. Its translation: CASSGREGETQYF.

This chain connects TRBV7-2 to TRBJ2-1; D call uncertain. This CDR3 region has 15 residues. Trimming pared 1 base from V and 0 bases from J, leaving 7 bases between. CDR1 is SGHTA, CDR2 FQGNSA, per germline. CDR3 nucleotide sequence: TGTGCCAGCAGCTTAGGAGTCGGCTCCTACAATGAGCAGTTCTTC. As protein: CASSLGVGSYNEQFF. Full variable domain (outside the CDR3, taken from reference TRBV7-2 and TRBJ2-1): GAGVSQSPSNKVTEKGKDVELRCDPISGHTALYWYRQSLGQGLEFLIYFQGNSAPDKSGLPSDRFSAERTGGSVSTLTIQRTQQEDSAVYLCASSLGVGSYNEQFFGPGTRLTVL.

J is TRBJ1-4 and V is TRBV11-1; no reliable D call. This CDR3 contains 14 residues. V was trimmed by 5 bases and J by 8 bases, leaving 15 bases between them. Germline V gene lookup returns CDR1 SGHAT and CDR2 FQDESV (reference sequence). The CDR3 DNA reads TGTGCCAGCAGCCCCCGGCCCGACGCCGAAAAACTGTTTTTT. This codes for CASSPRPDAEKLFF.

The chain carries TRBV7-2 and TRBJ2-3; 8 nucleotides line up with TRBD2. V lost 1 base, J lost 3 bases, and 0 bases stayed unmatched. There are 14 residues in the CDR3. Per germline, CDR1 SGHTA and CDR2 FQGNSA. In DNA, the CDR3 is TGTGCCAGCAGCTTAGGCGGGAGGACAGATACGCAGTATTTT. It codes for CASSLGGRTDTQYF.

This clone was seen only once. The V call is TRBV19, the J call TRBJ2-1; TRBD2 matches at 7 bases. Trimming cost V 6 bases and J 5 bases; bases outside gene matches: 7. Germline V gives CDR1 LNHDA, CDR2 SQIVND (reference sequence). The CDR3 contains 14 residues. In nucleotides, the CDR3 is TGTGCCAGTAGAGCCAGCGGGGAAAACAATGAGCAGTTCTTC. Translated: CASRASGENNEQFF.